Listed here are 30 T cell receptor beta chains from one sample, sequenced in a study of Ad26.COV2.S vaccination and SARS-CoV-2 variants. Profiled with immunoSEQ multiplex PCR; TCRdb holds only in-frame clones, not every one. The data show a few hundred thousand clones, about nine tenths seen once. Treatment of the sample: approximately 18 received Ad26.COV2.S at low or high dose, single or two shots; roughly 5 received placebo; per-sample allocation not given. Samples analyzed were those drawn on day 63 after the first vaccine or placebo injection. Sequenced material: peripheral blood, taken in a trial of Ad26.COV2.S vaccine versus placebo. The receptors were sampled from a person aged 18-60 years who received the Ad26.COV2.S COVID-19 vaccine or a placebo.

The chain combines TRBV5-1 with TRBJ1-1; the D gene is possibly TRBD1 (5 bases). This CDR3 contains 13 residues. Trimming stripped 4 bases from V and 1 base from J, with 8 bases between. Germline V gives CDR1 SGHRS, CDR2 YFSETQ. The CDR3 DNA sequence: TGCGCCAGCAGCGGGACGCAGAACACTGAAGCTTTCTTT. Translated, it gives CASSGTQNTEAFF.

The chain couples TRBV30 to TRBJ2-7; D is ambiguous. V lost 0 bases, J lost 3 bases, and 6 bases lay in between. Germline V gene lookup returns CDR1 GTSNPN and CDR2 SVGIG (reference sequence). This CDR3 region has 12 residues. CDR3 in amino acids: CAWSVLRYEQYF. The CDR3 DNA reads TGTGCCTGGAGTGTACTCCGCTACGAGCAGTACTTC.

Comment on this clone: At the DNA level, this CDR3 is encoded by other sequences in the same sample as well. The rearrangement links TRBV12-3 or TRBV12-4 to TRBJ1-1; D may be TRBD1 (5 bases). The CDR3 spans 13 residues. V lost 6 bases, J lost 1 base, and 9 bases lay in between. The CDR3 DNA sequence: TGTGCCAGCAGCCCTACAGGGAACACTGAAGCTTTCTTT. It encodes CASSPTGNTEAFF.

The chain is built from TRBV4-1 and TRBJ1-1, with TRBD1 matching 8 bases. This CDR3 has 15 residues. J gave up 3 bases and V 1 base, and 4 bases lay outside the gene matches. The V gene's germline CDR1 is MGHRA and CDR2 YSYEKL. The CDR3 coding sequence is TGCGCCAGCAGCCAAGGGACAGGGCGTTACACTGAAGCTTTCTTT. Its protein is CASSQGTGRYTEAFF.

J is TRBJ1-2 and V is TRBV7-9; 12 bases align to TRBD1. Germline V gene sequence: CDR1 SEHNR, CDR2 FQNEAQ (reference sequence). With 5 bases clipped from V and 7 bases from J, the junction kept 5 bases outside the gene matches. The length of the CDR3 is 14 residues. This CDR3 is CASSLGQGASGYTF. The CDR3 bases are TGTGCCAGCAGCCTGGGACAGGGGGCCAGTGGCTACACCTTC. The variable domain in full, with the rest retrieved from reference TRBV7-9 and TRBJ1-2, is DTGVSQNPRHKITKRGQNVTFRCDPISEHNRLYWYRQTLGQGPEFLTYFQNEAQLEKSRLLSDRFSAERPKGSFSTLEIQRTEQGDSAMYLCASSLGQGASGYTFGSGTRLTVV.

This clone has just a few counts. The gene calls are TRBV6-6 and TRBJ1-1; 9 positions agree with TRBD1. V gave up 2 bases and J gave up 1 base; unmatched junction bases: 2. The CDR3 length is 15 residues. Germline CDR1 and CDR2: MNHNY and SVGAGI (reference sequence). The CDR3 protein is CASSYPGQGNTEAFF. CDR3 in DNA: TGTGCCAGCAGTTACCCGGGACAGGGGAACACTGAAGCTTTCTTT.

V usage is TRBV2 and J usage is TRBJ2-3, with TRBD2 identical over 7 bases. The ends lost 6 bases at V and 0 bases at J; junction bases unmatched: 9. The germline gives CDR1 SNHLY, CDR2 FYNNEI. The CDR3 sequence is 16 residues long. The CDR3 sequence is CASSDTRGVSTDTQYF. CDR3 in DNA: TGTGCCAGCAGCGACACCCGGGGGGTTAGCACAGATACGCAGTATTTT. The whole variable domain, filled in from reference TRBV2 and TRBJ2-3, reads EPEVTQTPSHQVTQMGQEVILRCVPISNHLYFYWYRQILGQKVEFLVSFYNNEISEKSEIFDDQFSVERPDGSNFTLKIRSTKLEDSAMYFCASSDTRGVSTDTQYFGPGTRLTVL.

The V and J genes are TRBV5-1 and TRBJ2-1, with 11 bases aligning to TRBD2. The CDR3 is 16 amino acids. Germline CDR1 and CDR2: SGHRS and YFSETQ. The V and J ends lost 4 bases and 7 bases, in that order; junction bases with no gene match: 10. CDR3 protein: CASSNGLAGPWNEQFF. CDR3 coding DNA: TGCGCCAGCAGCAATGGACTAGCGGGCCCTTGGAATGAGCAGTTCTTC.

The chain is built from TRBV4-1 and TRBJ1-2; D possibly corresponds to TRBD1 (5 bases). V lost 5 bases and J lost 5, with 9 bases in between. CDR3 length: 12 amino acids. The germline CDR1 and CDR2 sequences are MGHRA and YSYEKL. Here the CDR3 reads CASSGGFYGYTF. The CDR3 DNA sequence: TGCGCCAGCAGCGGGGGGTTTTATGGCTACACCTTC.

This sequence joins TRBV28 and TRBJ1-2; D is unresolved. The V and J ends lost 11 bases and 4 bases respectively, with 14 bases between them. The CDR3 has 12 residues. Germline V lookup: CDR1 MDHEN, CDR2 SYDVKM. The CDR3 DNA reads TGTGCCGCAGGATCCGAGGTCTATGGCTACACCTTC. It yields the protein CAAGSEVYGYTF.

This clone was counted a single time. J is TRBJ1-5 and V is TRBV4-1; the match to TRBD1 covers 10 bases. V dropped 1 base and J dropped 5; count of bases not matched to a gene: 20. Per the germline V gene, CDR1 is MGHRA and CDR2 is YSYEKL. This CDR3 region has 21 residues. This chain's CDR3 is CASSQGFSGTGVFQGDQPQHF. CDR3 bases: TGCGCCAGCAGCCAAGGTTTTTCTGGGACAGGGGTGTTTCAGGGCGATCAGCCCCAGCATTTT.

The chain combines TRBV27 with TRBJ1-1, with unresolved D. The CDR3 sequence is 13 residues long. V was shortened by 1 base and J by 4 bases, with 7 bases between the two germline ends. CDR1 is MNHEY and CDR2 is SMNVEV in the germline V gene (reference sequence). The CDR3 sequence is CASSLWSGTEAFF. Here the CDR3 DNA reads TGTGCCAGCAGTTTATGGTCTGGCACTGAAGCTTTCTTT.

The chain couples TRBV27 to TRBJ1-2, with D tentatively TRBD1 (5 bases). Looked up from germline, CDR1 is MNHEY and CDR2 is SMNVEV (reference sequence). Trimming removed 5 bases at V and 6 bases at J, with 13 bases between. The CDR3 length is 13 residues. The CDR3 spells CASSVRGSNGYTF. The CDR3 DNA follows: TGTGCCAGCAGTGTGAGGGGTTCGAATGGCTACACCTTC.

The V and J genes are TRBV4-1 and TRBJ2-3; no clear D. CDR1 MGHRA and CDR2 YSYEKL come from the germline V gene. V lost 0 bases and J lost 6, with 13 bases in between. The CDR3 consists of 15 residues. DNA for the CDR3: TGCGCCAGCAGCCAAGATGCCCCCCCATCTGATACGCAGTATTTT. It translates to CASSQDAPPSDTQYF.

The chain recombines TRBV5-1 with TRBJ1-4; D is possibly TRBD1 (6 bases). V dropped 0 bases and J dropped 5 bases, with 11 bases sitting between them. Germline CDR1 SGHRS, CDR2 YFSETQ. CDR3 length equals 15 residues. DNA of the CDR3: TGCGCCAGCAGCTTGGGGGACACCGGGAATGAAAAACTGTTTTTT. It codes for CASSLGDTGNEKLFF.

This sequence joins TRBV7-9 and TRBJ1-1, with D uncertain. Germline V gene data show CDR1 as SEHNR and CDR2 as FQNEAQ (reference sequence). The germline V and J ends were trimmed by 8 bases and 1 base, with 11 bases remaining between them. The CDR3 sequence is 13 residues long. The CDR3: CASGSPGNTEAFF. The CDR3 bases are TGTGCCAGCGGCAGCCCTGGGAACACTGAAGCTTTCTTT.

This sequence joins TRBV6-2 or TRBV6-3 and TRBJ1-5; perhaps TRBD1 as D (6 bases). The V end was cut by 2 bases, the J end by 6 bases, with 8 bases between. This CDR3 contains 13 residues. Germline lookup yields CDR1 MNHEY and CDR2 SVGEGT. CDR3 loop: CASSYEGGQPQHF. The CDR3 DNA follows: TGTGCCAGCAGTTACGAGGGGGGTCAGCCCCAGCATTTT.

CDR3 amino acids: CASSQDSAGDYGYTF. CDR3 DNA sequence: TGCGCCAGCAGCCAAGATTCGGCGGGAGACTATGGCTACACCTTC. The genes are TRBV4-3 and TRBJ1-2; D is unresolved. Per germline, CDR1 LGHNA and CDR2 YSLEER. The CDR3 totals 15 residues. V was shortened by 0 bases and J by 3 bases, with 11 bases between the two germline ends.

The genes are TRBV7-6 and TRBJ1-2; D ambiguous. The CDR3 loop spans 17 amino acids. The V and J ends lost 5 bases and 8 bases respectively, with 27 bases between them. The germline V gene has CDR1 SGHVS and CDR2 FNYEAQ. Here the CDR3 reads CASSPYGAGGDMGGYTF. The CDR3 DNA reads TGTGCCAGCAGCCCATACGGCGCAGGAGGCGATATGGGCGGCTACACCTTC.

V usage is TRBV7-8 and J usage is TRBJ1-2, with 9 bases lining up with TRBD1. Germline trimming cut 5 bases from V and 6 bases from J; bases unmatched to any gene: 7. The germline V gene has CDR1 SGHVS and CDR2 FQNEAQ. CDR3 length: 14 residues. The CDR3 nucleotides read TGTGCCAGCAGCCAAGACCGGACAGGGGATGGCTACACCTTC. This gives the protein CASSQDRTGDGYTF. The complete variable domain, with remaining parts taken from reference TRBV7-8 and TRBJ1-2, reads GAGVSQSPRYKVAKRGQDVALRCDPISGHVSLFWYQQALGQGPEFLTYFQNEAQLDKSGLPSDRFFAERPEGSVSTLKIQRTQQEDSAVYLCASSQDRTGDGYTFGSGTRLTVV.

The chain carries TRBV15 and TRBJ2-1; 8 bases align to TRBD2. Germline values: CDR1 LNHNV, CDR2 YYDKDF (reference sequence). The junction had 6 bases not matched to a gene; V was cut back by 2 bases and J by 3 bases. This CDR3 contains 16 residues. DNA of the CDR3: TGTGCCACCAGCAGATATAGCGGGGAGGTCTACAATGAGCAGTTCTTC. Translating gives CATSRYSGEVYNEQFF.

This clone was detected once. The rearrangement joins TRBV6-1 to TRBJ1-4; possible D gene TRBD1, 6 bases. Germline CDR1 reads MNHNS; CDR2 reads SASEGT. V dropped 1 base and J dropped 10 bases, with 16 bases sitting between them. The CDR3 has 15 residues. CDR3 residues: CASSEEGGAGGKLFF. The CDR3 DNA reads TGTGCCAGCAGTGAAGAGGGGGGCGCCGGGGGAAAACTGTTTTTT.

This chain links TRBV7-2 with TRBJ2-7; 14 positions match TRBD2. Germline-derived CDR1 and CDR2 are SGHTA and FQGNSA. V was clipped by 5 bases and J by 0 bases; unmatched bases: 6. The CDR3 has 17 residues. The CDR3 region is CASSLGLAGASSYEQYF. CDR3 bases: TGTGCCAGCAGCCTGGGACTAGCGGGGGCAAGCTCCTACGAGCAGTACTTC.

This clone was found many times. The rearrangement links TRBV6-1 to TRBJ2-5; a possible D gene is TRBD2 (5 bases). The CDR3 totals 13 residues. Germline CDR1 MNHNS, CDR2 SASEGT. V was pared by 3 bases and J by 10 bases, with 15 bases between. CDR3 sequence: CASSDPSTTSQYF. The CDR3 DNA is TGTGCCAGCAGTGACCCAAGCACAACTAGCCAGTACTTC.

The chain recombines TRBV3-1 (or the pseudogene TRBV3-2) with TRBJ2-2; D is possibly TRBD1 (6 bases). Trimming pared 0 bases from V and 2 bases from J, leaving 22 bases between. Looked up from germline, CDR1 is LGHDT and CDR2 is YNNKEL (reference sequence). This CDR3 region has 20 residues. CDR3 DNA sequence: TGTGCCAGCAGCCAAGATCTCGAGGGGGTAACGGCCATAAACACCGGGGAGCTGTTTTTT. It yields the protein CASSQDLEGVTAINTGELFF.

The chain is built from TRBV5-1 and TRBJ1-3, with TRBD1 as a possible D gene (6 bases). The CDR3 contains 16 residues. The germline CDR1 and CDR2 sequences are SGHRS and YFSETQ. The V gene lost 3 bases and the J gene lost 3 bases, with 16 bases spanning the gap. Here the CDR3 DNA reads TGCGCCAGCAGCTCCAAACAGGGCGTTGATGGAAACACCATATATTTT. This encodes CASSSKQGVDGNTIYF.

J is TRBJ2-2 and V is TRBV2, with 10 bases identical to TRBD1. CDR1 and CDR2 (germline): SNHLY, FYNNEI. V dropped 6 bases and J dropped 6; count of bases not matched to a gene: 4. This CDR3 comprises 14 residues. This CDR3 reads CASRDRGQPGELFF. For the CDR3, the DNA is TGTGCCAGCAGAGACAGGGGGCAACCCGGGGAGCTGTTTTTT.

This chain's CDR3 is CSASSGGDTEAFF. The CDR3, as DNA: TGCAGTGCCAGTTCGGGTGGGGACACTGAAGCTTTCTTT. This chain joins TRBV20-1 and TRBJ1-1; D remains unclear. This CDR3 region has 13 residues. Germline V gene data show CDR1 as DFQATT and CDR2 as SNEGSKA (reference sequence). V was clipped by 6 bases and J by 3 bases, with 14 bases between them.

CDR3 sequence: CASSPPRINSSYNEQFF. Written as DNA, the CDR3 is TGTGCCAGCTCACCACCGCGGATTAATTCGTCCTACAATGAGCAGTTCTTC. The chain employs TRBV18 and TRBJ2-1; D is unclear. Trimming removed 0 bases at V and 1 base at J, with 13 bases between. The germline V gene encodes CDR1 KGHSH and CDR2 LQKENI. The CDR3 extends over 17 amino acids.

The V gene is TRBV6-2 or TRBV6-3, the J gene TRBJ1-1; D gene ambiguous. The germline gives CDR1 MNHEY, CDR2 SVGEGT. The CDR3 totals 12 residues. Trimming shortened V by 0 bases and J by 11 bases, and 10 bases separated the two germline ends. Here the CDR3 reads CASSYSAGNAFF. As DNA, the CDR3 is TGTGCCAGCAGTTACTCAGCTGGGAACGCTTTCTTT.